Sequencing of this T cell receptor beta chain was carried out in a study of T-cell memory formation after mild COVID-19. Study-wide context: Each donor largely had its own TCR clusters.

Points from the study as a whole: Memory from before infection featured some responding clones, which suggests cross-reactive memory joined. CD4/CD8 balance characterized clones contracting day 15 to 85, and CD4+ skew characterized later expanders.

cDNA libraries for TCR alpha and TCR beta, carrying sample barcodes and UMIs, came from 5'RACE with constant-segment primers. TCRdb re-derived calls from the 5' RACE reads in MiXCR, one entry per CDR3 protein. The profile shows 250,000 to 350,000 distinct CDR3 sequences, around 19% of them singletons. This clonotype was detected a few times. Its cognate antigen is unknown. The sequenced material came from PBMCs or a T cell subset sorted from them (not recorded which). This receptor was taken from a man younger than 35 who had mild COVID-19 (a few samples of this study predate the infection). Cell type and time point are not known.

CDR3 DNA: TGTGCCAGCAGCCCCAAGCCCGGGACAGGGAGGAACTACGAGCAGTACGTC. The encoded protein is CASSPKPGTGRNYEQYV. The V call is TRBV6-1, the J call TRBJ2-7, with TRBD1 identical over 9 bases. V was clipped by 6 bases and J by 3 bases; unmatched bases: 15. The germline V gene encodes CDR1 MNHNS and CDR2 SASEGT. CDR3 length: 17 residues.